This is a list of T cell receptor beta chains from one sample in a study of blood T cell repertoires in COVID-19. Clones were read by immunoSEQ multiplex PCR, and TCRdb kept only the in-frame ones, dropping some. The repertoire consists of some 74,000 clones, with roughly 84% occurring once and the leading ten covering 6.6%. The material sequenced was peripheral blood. These receptors were collected from a middle-aged man with active COVID-19. The conserved cysteine and the conserved F or W are not part of the CDR3 here.

V gene | CDR3 length | CDR3 protein
TRBV3-1/TRBV3-2 | 13 | ASSQAGRKGWELF
TRBV12-3/TRBV12-4 | 11 | ASTLDRAREQY
TRBV18 | 13 | ASSPRGPYNSPLH
TRBV5-1 | 12 | ASSFGSGTETQY
TRBV29-1 | 10 | SVGVMNTEAF
TRBV6-6 | 12 | ASSSGTGPYEQY
TRBV3-1/TRBV3-2 | 12 | ASSPYPLTDTQY
TRBV5-1 | 14 | ASSPGQGGPYMEAF
TRBV5-1 | 13 | ASSFQDSYNSPLH
TRBV11-2 | 12 | ASSSSGTGDTQY
TRBV11-3 | 12 | ASSPGQDYNEQF
TRBV5-1 | 15 | ASSLASLGQGYTEAF
TRBV19 | 13 | ASSIWTGLTDTQY
TRBV4-1 | 15 | ASPPIEVAGEEYEQY
TRBV4-2 | 13 | ASSRGGRAQETQY
TRBV5-6 | 14 | ASSLPRTGMNTEAF
TRBV5-1 | 11 | ASKSSGEETQY
TRBV24-1 | 16 | ATSEGGSGGPNTGELF
TRBV7-2 | 13 | ASSSDRGSNEKLF
TRBV9 | 12 | ASTRQGSHNEQF
TRBV6-5 | 13 | ASSYLPGVGTEAF
TRBV7-2 | 12 | ASSLGDSQGTQY
TRBV27 | 12 | ASSRRDTYTEAF
TRBV7-4 | 14 | ASSFLGQIINQPQH
TRBV6-5 | 13 | ASSYDELQLGELF
TRBV28 | 11 | ASSLSSTDTQY
TRBV6-2/TRBV6-3 | 17 | ASSYSPRRQGANTGELF
TRBV7-2 | 11 | ASSFSFQGTQY
TRBV29-1 | 10 | SVDWGDTEAF
TRBV21-1 | 14 | ASSTRTGRLCNEQY
TRBV3-1/TRBV3-2 | 14 | ASSQVSGGIQETQY
TRBV19 | 11 | ASSVRQGTEAF
TRBV27 | 12 | ASSLKGSDYGYT
TRBV19 | 14 | ASTKGGMLRNTEAF
TRBV2 | 10 | ASRKEGTEAF
TRBV6-5 | 10 | ATATGVSGYT
TRBV7-9 | 16 | ASILTGGALVGNEKLF
TRBV27 | 9 | ASRAGDGYT
TRBV2 | 12 | ASGLASSYNEQF
TRBV7-9 | 13 | ASSFGQGSYTEAF
TRBV6-5 | 14 | ASSYSVLVSTGELF
TRBV5-1 | 12 | ASSLAAGEETQY
TRBV9 | 12 | ASSSMTGSYEQY
TRBV7-6 | 14 | ASSPLQGYMNTEAF
TRBV2 | 10 | ASTLVGSEQY
TRBV6-5 | 12 | ASSYDRGPYEQY
TRBV14 | 14 | ASSPIDRGPGDEQY
TRBV19 | 13 | ASSGGGPASYGYT
TRBV10-3 | 13 | AIQKTATGMYEQY
TRBV19 | 13 | ASSPRDRGSQPQH
TRBV5-1 | 11 | ASSLVAGQFGY
TRBV19 | 13 | ASSRSQVLNTEAF
TRBV30 | 13 | AWSVGGALTDTQY
TRBV5-6 | 9 | ASSRGNGYT
TRBV20-1 | 10 | SASGTWRTQY
TRBV7-8 | 11 | ASGRTETGELF
TRBV7-9 | 12 | ASTNRQGAYGYT
TRBV5-4 | 13 | ASALPGQGRNEQF
TRBV10-2 | 12 | ASRIGHGTDTQY